The 30 T cell receptor beta chains below all came from one sample that was sequenced in a study of blood T cell repertoires in COVID-19. Produced via immunoSEQ multiplex PCR; TCRdb's table is partial and in-frame only. This table holds approximately 360,000 clones, around 86% found once. The sequencing sample was made of PBMCs or T cells enriched from blood (not recorded which). These receptors came from a woman in her 50s who had recovered from COVID-19.

This clone has a single count. The rearrangement uses TRBV2 and TRBJ1-1; 9 positions agree with TRBD1. Germline V CDR1 and CDR2: SNHLY, FYNNEI. The CDR3 contains 16 residues. The ends lost 10 bases at V and 0 bases at J; junction bases unmatched: 12. The CDR3 coding sequence is TGTGCCACACCTCCGGGACAGGGCCTCATGAACACTGAAGCTTTCTTT. As protein: CATPPGQGLMNTEAFF.

This clone turned up a few times. V is TRBV12-3 or TRBV12-4 and J is TRBJ1-2, with D perhaps matching TRBD1 (6 bases). Trimming cost V 5 bases and J 4 bases, with 11 bases left between them. The CDR3 covers 13 residues. The CDR3 DNA is TGTGCCAGCAGTATCCAGGACAGCTATGGCTACACCTTC. Amino acid sequence: CASSIQDSYGYTF.

This clone was picked up a small number of times. The chain links TRBV19 to TRBJ2-7; 9 bases agree with TRBD1. The CDR3 sequence is 13 residues long. Per the germline V gene, CDR1 is LNHDA and CDR2 is SQIVND (reference sequence). J gave up 3 bases and V 8 bases, and 5 bases lay outside the gene matches. Here the CDR3 DNA reads TGTGCCAGTGGGAGGGACAGGGACTACGAGCAGTACTTC. This gives the protein CASGRDRDYEQYF.

This rearrangement joins TRBV9 to TRBJ2-2; 7 bases match TRBD1. V trimming: 4 bases; J trimming: 6 bases; junction bases outside the gene matches: 6. Germline CDR1 SGDLS, CDR2 YYNGEE. CDR3 length: 14 amino acids. CDR3 protein: CASSPETGSGELFF. In DNA, the CDR3 is TGTGCCAGCAGCCCAGAGACAGGGTCCGGGGAGCTGTTTTTT.

This clone was counted a single time. The chain has TRBV15 and TRBJ1-2, with a weak D call TRBD1 (6 bases). V gave up 5 bases and J gave up 12 bases, with 22 bases separating them. The CDR3 totals 14 residues. The germline gives CDR1 LNHNV, CDR2 YYDKDF (reference sequence). The CDR3 DNA reads TGTGCCACCAGCCGAACAGGGTCCTCCTTCGGGAACACCTTC. Amino acid sequence: CATSRTGSSFGNTF.

The V call is TRBV9, the J call TRBJ1-1; tentatively, D is TRBD1 (6 bases). Germline CDR1 and CDR2: SGDLS and YYNGEE. The CDR3 totals 15 residues. Trimming removed 3 bases from V and 0 bases from J, with 12 bases in between. For the CDR3, the DNA is TGTGCCAGCAGCGAGGGGGGGACGTTGAACACTGAAGCTTTCTTT. Protein product: CASSEGGTLNTEAFF.

This clone was counted only a few times. The rearrangement links TRBV9 to TRBJ1-5; the match to TRBD1 covers 10 bases. V lost 3 bases and J lost 4; bases outside the gene matches: 1. CDR1 and CDR2 from the germline V gene are SGDLS and YYNGEE. The CDR3 has 14 residues. CDR3 coding DNA: TGTGCCAGCAGCGCGGGACAGGGGAATCAGCCCCAGCATTTT. Translated, it gives CASSAGQGNQPQHF.

This clone was picked up one time. The CDR3 sequence is CASSFSILAGLSTDTQYF. CDR3 DNA sequence: TGTGCCAGCAGCTTTTCCATCCTAGCGGGGTTAAGCACAGATACGCAGTATTTT. The chain links TRBV5-5 to TRBJ2-3, with TRBD2 matching 9 bases. The CDR3 runs 18 residues. V trimming: 2 bases; J trimming: 0 bases; junction bases outside the gene matches: 10. Germline values: CDR1 SGHKS, CDR2 YYEKEE (reference sequence).

This chain connects TRBV7-2 to TRBJ1-5; D is possibly TRBD1 (5 bases). The CDR3 has 13 amino acids. CDR1 is SGHTA and CDR2 is FQGNSA in the germline V gene. V was cut by 3 bases and J by 3 bases, with 6 bases left in between. CDR3 protein: CASSLTVNQPQHF. CDR3 DNA sequence: TGTGCCAGCAGCTTGACAGTCAATCAGCCCCAGCATTTT.

This chain connects TRBV5-1 to TRBJ2-7; D uncertain. The germline V gene encodes CDR1 SGHRS and CDR2 YFSETQ. CDR3 length: 13 residues. The ends were cut back, 0 bases at V and 3 bases at J, with 7 bases in the middle. DNA of the CDR3: TGCGCCAGCAGCTTGGATCCCGGCTACGAGCAGTACTTC. Protein sequence: CASSLDPGYEQYF.

This sequence joins TRBV4-2 and TRBJ1-1; D perhaps matches TRBD1 (5 bases). In germline, CDR1 is LGHNA, CDR2 YNFKEQ. This CDR3 has 14 amino acids. The V end was cut by 0 bases, the J end by 1 base, with 6 bases between. CDR3 in DNA: TGTGCCAGCAGCCAAGATGGGGCGAACACTGAAGCTTTCTTT. Translating it yields CASSQDGANTEAFF.

The chain uses TRBV11-3 and TRBJ2-1; possible D gene TRBD1, 6 bases. This CDR3 is built from 12 residues. Germline V gene data show CDR1 as SGHNT and CDR2 as YENEEA. V was clipped by 7 bases and J by 8 bases, with 12 bases between them. The CDR3 coding sequence is TGTGCCAGCACAGGGGAGTGGCATGAGCAGTTCTTC. Translated: CASTGEWHEQFF.

The chain links TRBV19 to TRBJ1-1, with D perhaps matching TRBD1 (6 bases). The CDR3 loop spans 11 amino acids. Germline V CDR1 and CDR2: LNHDA, SQIVND (reference sequence). Trimming took off 9 bases at V and 6 bases at J, with 11 bases between the two ends. In nucleotides, the CDR3 is TGTGCCAGCACCCGGACAGCTGAAGCTTTCTTT. It yields the protein CASTRTAEAFF.

This clone came up a few times. V usage is TRBV3-1 (or the pseudogene TRBV3-2) and J usage is TRBJ1-1, with 7 nucleotides matching TRBD1. The CDR3 loop spans 16 amino acids. Losses at the gene ends were 4 bases for V and 2 bases for J; bases not matched to a gene: 10. CDR1 is LGHDT, CDR2 YNNKEL, per germline (reference sequence). The CDR3 DNA reads TGTGCCAGCAGCCCCTTGACAGGGATCACTAACACTGAAGCTTTCTTT. It translates to CASSPLTGITNTEAFF.

V usage is TRBV5-4 and J usage is TRBJ1-2; 7 bases align to TRBD1. The J segment lost 2 bases and the V segment lost 4 bases, leaving 5 bases of the junction unmatched. The CDR3 contains 14 residues. Germline CDR1 reads SGHNT; CDR2 reads YYREEE (reference sequence). The CDR3 bases are TGTGCCAGCAGCCTGGGACAGCCAAACTATGGCTACACCTTC. Protein: CASSLGQPNYGYTF.

The chain couples TRBV5-4 to TRBJ2-1; 11 bases agree with TRBD1. The CDR3 runs to 15 residues. V was pared by 4 bases and J by 4 bases, with 4 bases of the junction left unmatched. The germline V gene has CDR1 SGHNT and CDR2 YYREEE (reference sequence). The CDR3 DNA follows: TGTGCCAGCAGCGCCGGACAGGGGGCTTACAATGAGCAGTTCTTC. Its protein product is CASSAGQGAYNEQFF.

The chain carries TRBV7-9 and TRBJ1-4, with 8 bases identical to TRBD1. The ends lost 6 bases at V and 13 bases at J; junction bases unmatched: 10. CDR1 is SEHNR and CDR2 is FQNEAQ in the germline V gene (reference sequence). The CDR3 runs to 13 residues. The CDR3 sequence is CASRAGTGRLLFF. The CDR3 DNA follows: TGTGCCAGCAGGGCCGGGACAGGTCGCCTACTGTTTTTT.

In this sample, this clone turned up once. The J gene is TRBJ2-5, the V gene TRBV5-6; D is undetermined. The ends were cut back, 4 bases at V and 5 bases at J, with 27 bases in the middle. The germline V gene encodes CDR1 SGHDT and CDR2 YYEEEE. The CDR3 consists of 18 residues. The CDR3 nucleotides are TGTGCCAGCAGCCTTTTCTTGGTAGCCGGCCTTTCGATCGAGACCCAGTACTTC. This encodes CASSLFLVAGLSIETQYF.

The rearrangement joins TRBV7-8 to TRBJ1-4; a possible D gene is TRBD1 (6 bases). V lost 5 bases, J lost 6 bases, and 10 bases lay in between. The CDR3 loop spans 13 amino acids. Germline assignment: CDR1 SGHVS and CDR2 FQNEAQ. This chain's CDR3 is CASSHRTDEKLFF. Written as DNA, the CDR3 is TGTGCCAGCAGCCACCGGACAGATGAAAAACTGTTTTTT.

V and J are TRBV7-9 and TRBJ1-2, with unresolved D. The germline CDR1 and CDR2 sequences are SEHNR and FQNEAQ (reference sequence). The CDR3 is made up of 13 amino acids. V was shortened by 5 bases and J by 7 bases, with 14 bases between the two germline ends. The CDR3 region has the DNA TGTGCCAGCAGCCCTTTGGGGAGCCGTGGCTACACCTTC. This encodes CASSPLGSRGYTF.

The chain carries TRBV19 and TRBJ1-2; 7 positions match TRBD1. The V gene end was trimmed by 3 bases and the J gene end by 5 bases; junction bases not matched to a gene: 6. This CDR3 is 14 amino acids long. Germline CDR1 LNHDA, CDR2 SQIVND (reference sequence). The CDR3 region is CASSIRQGEYGYTF. Here the CDR3 DNA reads TGTGCCAGTAGTATTAGGCAGGGGGAATATGGCTACACCTTC.

In its sample, this clone was seen a few times. J is TRBJ2-1 and V is TRBV5-1, with 8 bases matching TRBD2. The germline CDR1 and CDR2 sequences are SGHRS and YFSETQ. The CDR3 extends over 15 amino acids. Losses at the gene ends were 4 bases for V and 2 bases for J; bases not matched to a gene: 5. As DNA, the CDR3 is TGCGCCAGCAGCCGTAGCGGGAAAACCTACAATGAGCAGTTCTTC. Its translation: CASSRSGKTYNEQFF.

The chain combines TRBV19 with TRBJ2-7; 8 positions match TRBD1. Germline V CDR1 and CDR2: LNHDA, SQIVND (reference sequence). J was trimmed by 4 bases and V by 7 bases; bases with no gene match: 12. There are 15 residues in the CDR3. CDR3 in amino acids: CASTTNRDRQYEQYF. The CDR3, as DNA: TGTGCCAGTACCACAAACCGGGACAGGCAGTACGAGCAGTACTTC.

As to this clone: A junction end diverges from the germline sequence, so it may reflect a read error. V and J are TRBV7-2 and TRBJ1-2; unclear D gene. The germline V gene encodes CDR1 SGHTA and CDR2 FQGNSA. This CDR3 contains 14 residues. The CDR3 bases are TGTGCCAGCAGCCTAGCTCAGAAGAACTATGGCTACACCTTC. Protein sequence: CASSLAQKNYGYTF.

The chain is built from TRBV5-4 and TRBJ1-1; 8 bases match TRBD1. Germline CDR1 and CDR2: SGHNT and YYREEE (reference sequence). Germline trimming cut 4 bases from V and 7 bases from J; bases unmatched to any gene: 3. The CDR3 has 12 amino acids. The CDR3 region is CASSKGTGEAFF. DNA for the CDR3: TGTGCCAGCAGCAAAGGGACAGGTGAAGCTTTCTTT.

V and J are TRBV4-2 and TRBJ1-1, with D possibly TRBD1 on 5 matching bases. Germline V gene data show CDR1 as LGHNA and CDR2 as YNFKEQ. V dropped 3 bases and J dropped 3 bases, with 17 bases sitting between them. This CDR3 has 16 amino acids. CDR3 amino acids: CASSQVGGWGDTEAFF. CDR3 DNA: TGTGCCAGCAGCCAGGTGGGGGGGTGGGGTGACACTGAAGCTTTCTTT.

J is TRBJ2-1 and V is TRBV14; D is unclear. CDR3 length: 13 amino acids. CDR1 SGHDN and CDR2 FVKESK come from the germline V gene. The V and J ends lost 1 base and 10 bases respectively, with 11 bases between them. CDR3 protein: CASSQGPGREQFF. DNA for the CDR3: TGTGCCAGCAGCCAAGGGCCGGGTCGGGAGCAGTTCTTC.

The chain links TRBV5-1 to TRBJ2-3; 8 bases fit TRBD2. This CDR3 contains 15 residues. Germline V gene sequence: CDR1 SGHRS, CDR2 YFSETQ. V lost 0 bases, J lost 0 bases, and 0 bases stayed unmatched. CDR3 amino acids: CASSLERGSTDTQYF. For the CDR3, the DNA is TGCGCCAGCAGCTTGGAGCGGGGGAGCACAGATACGCAGTATTTT.

This clone occurred once. The chain links TRBV7-2 to TRBJ2-3, with D tentatively TRBD1 (5 bases). Deletions cut 3 bases from V and 3 bases from J, with 10 bases between. CDR3 size: 14 residues. Germline-derived CDR1 and CDR2 are SGHTA and FQGNSA. The CDR3 is CASSLGHVTDTQYF. In nucleotides, the CDR3 is TGTGCCAGCAGCTTGGGGCACGTAACAGATACGCAGTATTTT.

The chain has TRBV25-1 and TRBJ2-2; D remains unclear. CDR3 length: 14 residues. The V gene lost 1 base and the J gene lost 1 base, with 4 bases spanning the gap. Looked up from germline, CDR1 is MGHDK and CDR2 is SYGVNS. Here the CDR3 DNA reads TGTGCCAGCAGTGAATTTAAGAACACCGGGGAGCTGTTTTTT. It translates to CASSEFKNTGELFF. The full variable domain, completed using reference TRBV25-1 and TRBJ2-2, is EADIYQTPRYLVIGTGKKITLECSQTMGHDKMYWYQQDPGMELHLIHYSYGVNSTEKGDLSSESTVSRIRTEHFPLTLESARPSHTSQYLCASSEFKNTGELFFGEGSRLTVL.